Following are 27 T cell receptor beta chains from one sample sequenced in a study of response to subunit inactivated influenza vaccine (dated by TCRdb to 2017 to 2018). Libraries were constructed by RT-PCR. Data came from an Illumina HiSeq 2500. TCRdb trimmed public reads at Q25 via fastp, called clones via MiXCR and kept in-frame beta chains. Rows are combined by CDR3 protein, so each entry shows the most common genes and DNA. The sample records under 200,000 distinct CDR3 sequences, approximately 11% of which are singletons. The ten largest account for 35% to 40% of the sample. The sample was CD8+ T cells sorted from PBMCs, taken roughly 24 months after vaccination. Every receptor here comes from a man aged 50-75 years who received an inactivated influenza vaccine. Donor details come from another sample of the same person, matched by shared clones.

CDR3 in DNA: TGTGCCATCAGTGAGTCGATAGCGAAGGGCGGTATTGATGGCTACACCTTC. This encodes CAISESIAKGGIDGYTF. The rearrangement links TRBV10-3 to TRBJ1-2; D uncertain. Germline values: CDR1 ENHRY, CDR2 SYGVKD. V lost 0 bases and J lost 6, with 20 bases in between. The CDR3 is made up of 17 amino acids.

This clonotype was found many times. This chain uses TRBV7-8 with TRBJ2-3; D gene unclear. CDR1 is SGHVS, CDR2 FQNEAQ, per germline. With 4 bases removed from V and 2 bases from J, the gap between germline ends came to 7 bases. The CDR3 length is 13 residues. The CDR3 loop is CASSSPPTDTQYF. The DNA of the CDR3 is TGTGCCAGCAGCTCCCCCCCCACAGATACGCAGTATTTT.

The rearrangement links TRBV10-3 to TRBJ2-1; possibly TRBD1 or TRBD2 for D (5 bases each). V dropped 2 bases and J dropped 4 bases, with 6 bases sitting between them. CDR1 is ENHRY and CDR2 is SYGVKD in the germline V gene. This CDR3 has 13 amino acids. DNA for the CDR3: TGTGCCATCAGTGAGGGGGGTTACAATGAGCAGTTCTTC. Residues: CAISEGGYNEQFF.

The CDR3 is CASSQAQALPYGYTF. The DNA for the CDR3 is TGTGCCAGCAGCCAAGCGCAGGCCCTACCCTATGGCTACACCTTC. V gene TRBV14 combines with J gene TRBJ1-2; D remains unclear. The V end was cut by 1 base, the J end by 4 bases, with 13 bases between. CDR3 length: 15 amino acids. Germline CDR1 reads SGHDN; CDR2 reads FVKESK.

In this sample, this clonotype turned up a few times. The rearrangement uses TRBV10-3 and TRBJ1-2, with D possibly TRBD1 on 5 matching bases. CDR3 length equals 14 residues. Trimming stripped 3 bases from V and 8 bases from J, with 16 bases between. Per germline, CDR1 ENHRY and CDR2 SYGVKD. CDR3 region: CAISERGRTSGYTF. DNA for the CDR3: TGTGCCATCAGTGAACGGGGACGGACTAGCGGCTACACCTTC.

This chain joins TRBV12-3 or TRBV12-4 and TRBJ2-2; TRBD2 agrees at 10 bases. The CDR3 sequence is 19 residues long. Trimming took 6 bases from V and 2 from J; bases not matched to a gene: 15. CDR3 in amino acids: CASSQGRGLASLNTGELFF. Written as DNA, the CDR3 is TGTGCCAGCAGCCAAGGGAGGGGACTAGCGAGTTTAAACACCGGGGAGCTGTTTTTT.

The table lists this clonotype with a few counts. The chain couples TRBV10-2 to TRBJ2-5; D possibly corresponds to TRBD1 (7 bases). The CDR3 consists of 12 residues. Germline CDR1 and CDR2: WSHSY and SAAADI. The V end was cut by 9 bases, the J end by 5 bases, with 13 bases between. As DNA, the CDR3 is TGCGCCAGTACAGGGGACTTGGAGACCCAGTACTTC. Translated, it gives CASTGDLETQYF.

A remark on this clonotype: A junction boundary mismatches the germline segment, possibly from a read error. CDR3 nucleotide sequence: TGTGCTAGCAGCTTAGGACCCCTAGGAGAAACAACTAATGAAAAACTGTTTTTT. This codes for CASSLGPLGETTNEKLFF. The chain recombines TRBV7-7 with TRBJ1-4; D remains unclear. Germline assignment: CDR1 SSHAT and CDR2 FNYEAQ (reference sequence). CDR3 length equals 18 residues.

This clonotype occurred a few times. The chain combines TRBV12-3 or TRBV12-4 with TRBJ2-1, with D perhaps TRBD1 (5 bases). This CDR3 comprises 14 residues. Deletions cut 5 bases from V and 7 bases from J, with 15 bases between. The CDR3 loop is CASSPKTAGNEQFF. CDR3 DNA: TGTGCCAGCAGTCCAAAAACTGCAGGGAATGAGCAGTTCTTC.

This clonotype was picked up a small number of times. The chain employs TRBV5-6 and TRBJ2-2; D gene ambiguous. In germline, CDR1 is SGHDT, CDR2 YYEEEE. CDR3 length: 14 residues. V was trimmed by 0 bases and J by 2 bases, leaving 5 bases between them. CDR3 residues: CASSLVQNTGELFF. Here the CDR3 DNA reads TGTGCCAGCAGCTTGGTTCAAAACACCGGGGAGCTGTTTTTT.

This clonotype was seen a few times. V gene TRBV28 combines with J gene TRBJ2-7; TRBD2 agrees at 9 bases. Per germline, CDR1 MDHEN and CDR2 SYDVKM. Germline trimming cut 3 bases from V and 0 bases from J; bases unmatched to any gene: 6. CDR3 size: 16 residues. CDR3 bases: TGTGCCAGCAGTTTCTTCTTAGCGGGGGCCTCCTACGAGCAGTACTTC. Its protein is CASSFFLAGASYEQYF.

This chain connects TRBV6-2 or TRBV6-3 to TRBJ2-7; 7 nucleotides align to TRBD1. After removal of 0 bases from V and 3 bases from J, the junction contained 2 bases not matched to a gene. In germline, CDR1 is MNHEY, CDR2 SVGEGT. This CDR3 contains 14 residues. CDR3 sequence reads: CASSYSPGGYEQYF. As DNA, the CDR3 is TGTGCCAGCAGTTACTCCCCAGGGGGCTACGAGCAGTACTTC.

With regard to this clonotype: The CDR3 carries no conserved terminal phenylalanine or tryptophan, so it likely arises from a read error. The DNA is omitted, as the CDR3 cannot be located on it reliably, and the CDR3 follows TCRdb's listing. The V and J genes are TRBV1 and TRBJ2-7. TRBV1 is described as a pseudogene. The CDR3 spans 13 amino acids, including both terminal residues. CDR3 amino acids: CASSQDTTHEQYL.

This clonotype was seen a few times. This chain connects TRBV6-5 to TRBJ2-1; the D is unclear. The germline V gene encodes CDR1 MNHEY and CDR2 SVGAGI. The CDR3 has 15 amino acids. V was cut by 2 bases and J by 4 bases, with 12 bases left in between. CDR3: CASSYEAHFYNEQFF. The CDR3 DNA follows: TGTGCCAGCAGTTACGAAGCACATTTTTACAATGAGCAGTTCTTC.

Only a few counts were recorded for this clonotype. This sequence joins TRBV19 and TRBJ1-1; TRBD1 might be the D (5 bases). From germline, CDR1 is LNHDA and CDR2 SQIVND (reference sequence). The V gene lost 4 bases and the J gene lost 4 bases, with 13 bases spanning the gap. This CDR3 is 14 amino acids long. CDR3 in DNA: TGTGCCAGTAGTACGGGGGGTATAGTCACTGAAGCTTTCTTT. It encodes CASSTGGIVTEAFF.

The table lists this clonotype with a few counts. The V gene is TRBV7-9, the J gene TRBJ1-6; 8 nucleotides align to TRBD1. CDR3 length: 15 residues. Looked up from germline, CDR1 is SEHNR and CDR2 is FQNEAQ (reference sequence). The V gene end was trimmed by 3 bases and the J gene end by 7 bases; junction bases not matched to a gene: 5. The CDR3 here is CASSFFQGANSPLHF. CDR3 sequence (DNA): TGTGCCAGCAGCTTTTTCCAGGGGGCGAATTCACCCCTCCACTTT.

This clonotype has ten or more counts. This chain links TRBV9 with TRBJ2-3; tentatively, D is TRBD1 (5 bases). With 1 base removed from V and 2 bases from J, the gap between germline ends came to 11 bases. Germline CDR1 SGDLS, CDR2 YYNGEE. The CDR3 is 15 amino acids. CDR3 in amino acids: CASSVLWGPTDTQYF. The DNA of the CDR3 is TGTGCCAGCAGCGTATTGTGGGGCCCCACAGATACGCAGTATTTT.

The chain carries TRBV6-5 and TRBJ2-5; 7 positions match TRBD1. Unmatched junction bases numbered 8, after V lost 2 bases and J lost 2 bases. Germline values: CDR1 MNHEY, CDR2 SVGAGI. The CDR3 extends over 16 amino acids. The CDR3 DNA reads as TGTGCCAGCAGTTACACGGGACAGAGAAGACAAGAGACCCAGTACTTC. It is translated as CASSYTGQRRQETQYF.

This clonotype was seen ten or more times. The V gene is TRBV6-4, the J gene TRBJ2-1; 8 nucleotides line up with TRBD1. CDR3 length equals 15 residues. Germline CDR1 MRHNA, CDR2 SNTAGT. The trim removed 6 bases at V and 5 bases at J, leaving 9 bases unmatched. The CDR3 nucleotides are TGTGCCAGCAGCGAAGACAGGGGCCTTAACAATGAGCAGTTCTTC. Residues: CASSEDRGLNNEQFF.

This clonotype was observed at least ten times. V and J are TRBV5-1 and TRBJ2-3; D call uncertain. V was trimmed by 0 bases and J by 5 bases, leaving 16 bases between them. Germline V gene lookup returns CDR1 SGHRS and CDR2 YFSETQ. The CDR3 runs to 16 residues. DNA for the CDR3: TGCGCCAGCAGCTTGGGCTCCGCCGGCGGAGTAGATACGCAGTATTTT. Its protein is CASSLGSAGGVDTQYF.

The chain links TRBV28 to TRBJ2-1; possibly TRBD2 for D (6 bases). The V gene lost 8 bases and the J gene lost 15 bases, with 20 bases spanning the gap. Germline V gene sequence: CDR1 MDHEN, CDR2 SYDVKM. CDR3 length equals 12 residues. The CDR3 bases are TGTGCCAGCGGGAGGCAGATCAAGACAGTGTTCTTC. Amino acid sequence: CASGRQIKTVFF.

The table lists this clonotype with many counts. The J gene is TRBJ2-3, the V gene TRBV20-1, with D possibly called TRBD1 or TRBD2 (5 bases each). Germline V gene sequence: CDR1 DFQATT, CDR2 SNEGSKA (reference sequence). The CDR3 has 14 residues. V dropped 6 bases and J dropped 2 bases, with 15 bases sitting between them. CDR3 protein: CSAWGPKATDTQYF. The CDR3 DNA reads TGCAGTGCGTGGGGACCTAAGGCCACAGATACGCAGTATTTT.

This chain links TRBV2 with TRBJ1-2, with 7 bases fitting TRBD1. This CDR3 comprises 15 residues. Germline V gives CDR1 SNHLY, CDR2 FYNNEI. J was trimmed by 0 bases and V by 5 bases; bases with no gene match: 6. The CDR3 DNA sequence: TGTGCCAGCAGTAGGGGGCGTCGTTCTAACTATGGCTACACCTTC. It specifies CASSRGRRSNYGYTF.

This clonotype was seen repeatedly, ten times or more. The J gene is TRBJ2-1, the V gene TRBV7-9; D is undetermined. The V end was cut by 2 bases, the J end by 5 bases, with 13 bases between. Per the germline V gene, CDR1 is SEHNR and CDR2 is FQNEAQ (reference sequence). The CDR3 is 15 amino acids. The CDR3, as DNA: TGTGCCAGCAGCTTAACCCAATTGAAAAACAATGAGCAGTTCTTC. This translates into CASSLTQLKNNEQFF.

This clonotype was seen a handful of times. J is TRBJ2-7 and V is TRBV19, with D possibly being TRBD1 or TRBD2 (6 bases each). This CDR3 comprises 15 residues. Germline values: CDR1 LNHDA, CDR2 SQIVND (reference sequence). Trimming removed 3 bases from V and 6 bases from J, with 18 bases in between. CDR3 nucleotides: TGTGCCAGTAGTATTACCGGGACATTGGGAGGCGAGCAGTACTTC. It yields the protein CASSITGTLGGEQYF.

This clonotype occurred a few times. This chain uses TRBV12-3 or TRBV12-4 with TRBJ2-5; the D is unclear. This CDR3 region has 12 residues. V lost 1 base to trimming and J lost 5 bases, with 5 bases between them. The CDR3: CASSLGDETQYF. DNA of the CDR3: TGTGCCAGCAGTTTAGGGGATGAGACCCAGTACTTC.

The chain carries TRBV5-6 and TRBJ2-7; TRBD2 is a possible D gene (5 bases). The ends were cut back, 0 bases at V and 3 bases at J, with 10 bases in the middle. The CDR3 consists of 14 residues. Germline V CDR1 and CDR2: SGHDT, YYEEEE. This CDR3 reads CASSLARRGYEQYF. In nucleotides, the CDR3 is TGTGCCAGCAGCTTGGCTCGACGGGGCTACGAGCAGTACTTC.